This entry describes one T cell receptor beta chain. It has no known antigen specificity. Base quality data are lacking; no much larger clone is found one base away. Libraries were prepared through the immunoSEQ multiplex PCR assay. The multiplex PCR relied on a mix of 60 forward primers for TCR Vbeta segments and 13 reverse primers for TCR Jbeta segments. A multiplex PCR assay on genomic DNA amplified the CDR3 region of rearranged TCR beta genes. Amplified TCR beta libraries were sequenced as 87-base-pair reads on the Illumina HiSeq System. The source study handled its data this way. Across the roughly 670 repertoires, a later analysis counted tens of millions of unique TCR beta chains, approximately 12 million of which were shared by at least two donors. A nearest-neighbor algorithm error-corrected the raw reads and collapsed the reads into unique sequences, merging closely related sequences to remove PCR and sequencing errors. CDR3 sequences were aligned to IMGT reference sequences to assign V, D and J gene segments. For a sequence to be retained, a match of at least six nucleotides was required to both a V gene segment and a J gene segment. Rearrangements were called productive when the CDR3 lacked stop codons and stayed in frame with V and J; all others were non-productive. CDR3 was defined according to IMGT convention as the region running from the second conserved V-encoded cysteine to the conserved J-encoded phenylalanine. Sequences without an unambiguous match to a single V gene segment were excluded from the earlier analysis of 450 to 650 of the donors. In an earlier analysis of a few hundred of the donors, V segments were called functional above 56.7% productive rearrangements and were called segregating when the between-donor standard deviation exceeded 5%. To diagnose cytomegalovirus status from the catalog of TCR beta chain sequences, a statistical classification framework was built. A later analysis assigned V and J genes by comparing TCR nucleotide sequences with IMGT/GENE-DB human TR gene sequences. The TCRdist pipeline was used in a later analysis to assign CDR3 sequences and most-parsimonious VDJ recombination scenarios. A later analysis defined each TCR beta chain by its CDR3 amino acid sequence plus V-gene family, and excluded reads lacking a unique V-gene family. A later analysis removed 500 to 650 highly shared, low-generation-probability nucleotide sequences to deal with suspected cross-contamination and a sequencing artifact. In a later analysis, a clonal expansion index for each public chain was calculated from normalized within-repertoire ranks of inferred template counts. In a later analysis, generation probabilities were computed using a VDJ recombination model fitted to out-of-frame rearrangements, and the results were checked against IGoR. In a later analysis, hypergeometric tests were used to score TCR-TCR, TCR-HLA and TCR-CMV co-occurrence, with a repertoire-size bias correction applied to TCR pairs. False discovery rates were estimated in a later analysis by permuting HLA or CMV assignments 20 times. In a later analysis, co-occurring TCRs were grouped using DBSCAN, and TCRdist sequence similarity was added for clustering within HLA-allele-positive subsets. Co-occurrence clustering excluded repertoires with fewer than 30,000 or more than 120,000 public chains, plus five with anomalous nucleotide sharing. Drawn from immuneACCESS, this table holds only the in-frame rearrangements with V and J called that TCRdb kept. Clones are partly lost; checked studies trace under half to an unresolved V gene and leave the rest unexplained. That table supplies the V and J calls and clone size; D and trimming were determined from the DNA. The table for this sample lists roughly 120,000 clones; 70% to 85% of them were counted only once. In total, the top ten clones hold about 13% of the sample.

CDR1 and CDR2, per the germline V gene, are MDHEN and SYDVKM. Trimming takes 2 bases from V and 0 bases from J, and the germline ends sit 8 bases apart. The CDR3 contains 15 residues, cysteine and phenylalanine counted. Only the CDR3 region is kept as DNA, spanning 45 bases read in frame from base 1. The sample belongs to a study of cytomegalovirus exposure and HLA in healthy donors (dated by TCRdb to about 2017). About the investigation overall: According to an earlier analysis of a few hundred of the donors, about 179 million T cells yielded 90 million to 130 million unique TCR beta sequences and about 300 Gb of sequence data. An early release covering 550 to 650 HLA-typed donors comprised approximately 290 gigabases of sequencing data and around 80 million unique TCR sequences. The genetic ancestry cluster associated with self-reported Caucasian donors included around four fifths of the 300 to 400 genotyped donors. The aim of the study was to test whether cataloging public T cell receptors could identify signatures of past pathogen exposure. The study used immunosequencing to profile the T cell repertoires of around 600 subjects and linked those repertoires to cytomegalovirus serostatus. A separate validation cohort of more than 100 different subjects was used in addition to the 666-subject first cohort. High-throughput TCR immunosequencing, statistical association of individual TCRs with disease status, and machine learning were combined to predict cytomegalovirus infection status. A later analysis re-analyzed previously published TCR beta repertoires from 666 donors and added high-resolution HLA genotyping to study TCR occurrence patterns. The later analysis used no new phenotypic data to find candidate immune exposures, relying instead on TCR beta sequences and their occurrence across donors. In an earlier analysis of more than 550 of the donors, high-throughput TCR beta sequencing was used to judge whether each TCR beta V gene segment behaved as functional or pseudogenic. Donor age, sex, ethnicity and CMV serostatus were collected together with the repertoire data. In a later genetic analysis, genome-wide SNP genotypes for about 55% of the roughly 700 donors were used, and that subset was treated as a discovery cohort. Every discovery cohort repertoire had been produced on one sequencing platform. Both class I and class II loci were covered by HLA typing, at four-digit resolution. The number of typed donors differed by locus: about 620-630 for A, B, C, DRB1 and DQB1; some 500 for DQA1; some 590 for DPA1; and around 450 for DPB1. Five DR-DQ haplotypes were treated as single units for association and clustering because of strong linkage in the cohort. Among a few hundred genotyped donors of the cohort, an average of 235,054 unique TCR beta nucleotide sequences were sequenced per donor, around 20% of them non-productive.

The cohort comprised fewer than 750 healthy bone marrow donors. At the time of sampling, every cohort member was nominally healthy, though immune exposures that went unrecorded were likely present. The donor was CMV seropositive and was included in the group of 289 seropositive cohort members. Every donor gave a peripheral blood sample, and the peripheral blood mononuclear cells from that sample were used for TCR beta sequencing. The Qiagen DNeasy Blood Extraction Kit was used to extract genomic DNA from the blood cell samples. General findings and caveats noted by the study authors: A cluster of highly shared sequence variants was judged likely to represent a technical artifact of the sequencing pipeline. According to a later analysis, parvovirus B19, influenza, CMV and Epstein-Barr virus appeared linked to several top co-occurrence clusters. According to a later analysis, TCR association rates differed among HLA loci, with DRB1 alleles showing the most associated TCRs and HLA-C alleles showing the fewest. In a later genetic analysis, fewer N-insertions in productive TCRs were reported among donors in an Asian-associated ancestry cluster than the roughly 700-donor mean. Assigning TCR associations to individual alleles was difficult when HLA alleles, especially DR and DQ, strongly co-occurred. Because HLA typing was unavailable for some donors at each locus, only the typed subset was used in association tests. Three of the identified cytomegalovirus-associated TCR beta chains were confirmed in vitro to be specific for cytomegalovirus antigens. In a later analysis, most CMV-associated TCR beta chains were found to appear HLA-restricted, with HLA associations seemingly driven largely by CMV exposure. Because the 87-base-pair reads could not distinguish some IMGT-functional V segments, including TRBV6-2 and TRBV6-3, those segments were excluded. Compared with equally common non-associated chains, HLA-associated TCR beta chains in a later analysis were more clonally expanded and had lower generation probabilities. It was suggested by the authors that the approach could potentially be generalized to other disease states and immunological phenotypes. Because counts were too low, roughly 17 rarely observed V segments, including chromosome 9 orphons, were left out of the earlier analysis of approximately 500 of the donors. In both the original and validation cohorts, the classifier was reported to diagnose cytomegalovirus status with high specificity and sensitivity. Immune exposure information for the cohort was limited to CMV serostatus. Broadly in line with IMGT annotations, most TCR beta V segments showed up in productive rearrangements about 90% or about 30% of the time in an earlier analysis of 450 to 750 of the donors. A later genetic analysis associated a missense DCLRE1C variant with V-gene and J-gene trimming of TCR beta chains, and an independent cohort replicated the association. Correlated functional status among segregating V segments might be attributable to linkage disequilibrium, but an unknown experimental factor could not be ruled out. A later analysis associated 16,951 TCR beta sequences with specific HLA alleles at a false discovery rate of 0.05. A further reported finding was that TCR beta sequences accurately predicted the HLA-A and HLA-B alleles for most subjects in the first cohort. Sequencing depth was assumed to be roughly uniform across donors in the presence/absence analyses, though that assumption may not hold. Most TCR sequences were observed very rarely across donors, whereas some public TCRs were present in many individuals. The cohort was sequenced for TCR beta chains only, and without alpha or paired-chain data the features that could be detected were limited. In the study, around 160 TCR beta chains were listed as associated with cytomegalovirus.

The chain joins TRBV28 to TRBJ2-1, with TRBD1 as a weak D call on 5 bases. The TCR originated in a woman aged 40 to 50 in good health and CMV-seropositive. Sequenced sample: PBMCs. The nucleotide sequence is TGTGCCAGCAGTTTAAGGACACCCTCCTACAATGAGCAGTTCTTC. Translated, it gives CASSLRTPSYNEQFF.